The 18 T cell receptor beta chains listed next were all sequenced from one sample in a study of patients and donors after allogeneic stem cell transplantation (TCRdb year 2020). The receptor library was made with RT-PCR. Sequencer: NextSeq 550. The raw public data were reprocessed by TCRdb itself: fastp quality trimming at Q25, MiXCR clonotype calling, in-frame beta chains only. Rows are combined by CDR3 protein, so each entry shows the most common genes and DNA. The sample includes approximately 430,000 distinct CDR3 sequences, with 16% observed a single time. Together, the top ten hold just over 7% of the sample. The sequenced sample consisted of blood, either unsorted or a sorted T cell fraction (not recorded which). These receptors originate from a human donor who was either an allogeneic HSCT recipient or a stem cell or donor lymphocyte infusion donor (not recorded which). It is not recorded whose cells these are; they may come from a transplant donor.

This clonotype was counted between two and nine times. The chain has TRBV24-1 and TRBJ2-5; 12 nucleotides match TRBD2. The CDR3 is 16 residues long. CDR1 and CDR2 from the germline V gene are KGHDR and SFDVKD. The junction had 9 bases not matched to a gene; V was cut back by 6 bases and J by 5 bases. The chain's CDR3 is CATSTPRLAGDETQYF. The CDR3 nucleotides read TGTGCCACCAGTACCCCACGACTAGCGGGGGATGAGACCCAGTACTTC.

In this sample, this clonotype turned up a few times. V is TRBV10-3 and J is TRBJ1-6, with D tentatively TRBD1 (5 bases). Germline V gene sequence: CDR1 ENHRY, CDR2 SYGVKD. The V end lost 2 bases, the J end lost 7 bases, and 12 bases lay between the germline ends. CDR3 length: 15 residues. CDR3: CAISEGRQRNSPLHF. In DNA form, the CDR3 reads TGTGCCATCAGTGAGGGAAGACAGCGGAATTCACCCCTCCACTTT.

The V gene is TRBV20-1, the J gene TRBJ2-3; TRBD2 agrees at 11 bases. The CDR3 is made up of 17 amino acids. Germline V gene sequence: CDR1 DFQATT, CDR2 SNEGSKA (reference sequence). The junction had 14 bases not matched to a gene; V was cut back by 3 bases and J by 6 bases. CDR3 residues: CSASLATSGSASDTQYF. CDR3 DNA sequence: TGCAGTGCTAGTTTGGCCACTAGCGGGAGCGCCAGTGATACGCAGTATTTT.

Many counts were recorded for this clonotype. The chain couples TRBV12-3 or TRBV12-4 to TRBJ2-2; no firm D call. The length of the CDR3 is 11 residues. V lost 8 bases, J lost 6 bases, and 7 bases lay in between. The CDR3 bases are TGTGCCAGCTTATGGGCCGGGGAGCTGTTTTTT. Protein product: CASLWAGELFF.

This sequence joins TRBV9 and TRBJ2-7; 11 bases are shared with TRBD2. V shed 4 bases, J shed 5 bases, and the junction held 8 bases outside the gene matches. The germline V gene encodes CDR1 SGDLS and CDR2 YYNGEE. The CDR3 extends over 15 amino acids. CDR3 region: CASSPRVAGGNEQYF. The DNA for the CDR3 is TGTGCCAGCAGCCCCCGGGTAGCGGGAGGGAACGAGCAGTACTTC.

The rearrangement links TRBV20-1 to TRBJ2-7; maybe TRBD2 (5 bases). CDR3 length: 13 residues. V gave up 1 base and J gave up 2 bases, with 9 bases separating them. Germline loops: CDR1 DFQATT, CDR2 SNEGSKA (reference sequence). The CDR3 coding sequence is TGCAGTGCTAGAGTACCGGAGGCCTACGAGCAGTACTTC. This gives the protein CSARVPEAYEQYF.

In its sample, this clonotype was seen a few times. The genes are TRBV4-3 and TRBJ2-5, with TRBD2 matching 8 bases. The CDR3 consists of 15 residues. V was clipped by 1 base and J by 4 bases; unmatched bases: 5. The V gene's germline CDR1 is LGHNA and CDR2 YSLEER. The DNA of the CDR3 is TGCGCCAGCAGCCAAGTAGCGGGGCGGGGAGAGACCCAGTACTTC. It codes for CASSQVAGRGETQYF.

This chain links TRBV30 with TRBJ2-2; D unclear. V was trimmed by 1 base and J by 0 bases, leaving 0 bases between them. The CDR3 extends over 12 amino acids. CDR1 and CDR2 (germline): GTSNPN, SVGIG (reference sequence). CDR3 DNA: TGTGCCTGGAGTGCGAACACCGGGGAGCTGTTTTTT. Protein product: CAWSANTGELFF.

V gene TRBV5-1 combines with J gene TRBJ2-2; the D gene is possibly TRBD2 (6 bases). The CDR3 loop spans 15 amino acids. CDR1 and CDR2 (germline): SGHRS, YFSETQ. Trimming removed 0 bases from V and 13 bases from J, with 19 bases in between. CDR3 DNA sequence: TGCGCCAGCAGCTTGGCCGGGGCGGGGCCGAGGGCGCTGTTTTTT. Its translation is CASSLAGAGPRALFF.

The J gene is TRBJ2-7, the V gene TRBV30; 10 bases are shared with TRBD2. The CDR3 has 13 amino acids. CDR1 and CDR2 from the germline V gene are GTSNPN and SVGIG (reference sequence). CDR3 DNA sequence: TGTGGACTAGCGGGCCCGAGTGGCTACGAGCAGTACTTC. It yields the protein CGLAGPSGYEQYF.

This clonotype has just a few counts. This chain joins TRBV5-4 and TRBJ2-3; D ambiguous. The CDR3 is 14 amino acids. Germline assignment: CDR1 SGHNT and CDR2 YYREEE (reference sequence). The germline V and J ends were trimmed by 6 bases and 2 bases, with 13 bases remaining between them. This CDR3 is CASTRWAFTDTQYF. The CDR3 nucleotides are TGTGCCAGCACCCGGTGGGCTTTCACAGATACGCAGTATTTT.

This rearrangement joins TRBV28 to TRBJ2-5; the D is unclear. Trimming took 1 base from V and 0 from J, leaving 12 bases between them. The CDR3 is 16 residues long. The germline V gene encodes CDR1 MDHEN and CDR2 SYDVKM. The CDR3 nucleotides read TGTGCCAGCAGTTTATATCCCTTGGAGTACCAAGAGACCCAGTACTTC. It specifies CASSLYPLEYQETQYF.

The chain employs TRBV5-6 and TRBJ2-3, with D possibly TRBD1 on 6 matching bases. Germline CDR1 SGHDT, CDR2 YYEEEE. V lost 4 bases and J lost 2, with 14 bases in between. This CDR3 is 15 amino acids long. CDR3: CASSQQTGATDTQYF. CDR3 coding DNA: TGTGCCAGCAGCCAACAGACAGGAGCCACAGATACGCAGTATTTT.

This clonotype appeared a few times. The chain carries TRBV3-1 and TRBJ2-1; 8 bases line up with TRBD1. The CDR3 consists of 13 residues. Germline CDR1 LGHDT, CDR2 YNNKEL (reference sequence). The V and J ends lost 3 bases and 11 bases, in that order; junction bases with no gene match: 6. CDR3 protein: CASSQPPGGQQFF. DNA for the CDR3: TGTGCCAGCAGCCAGCCTCCAGGGGGCCAGCAGTTCTTC.

This clonotype has only a few counts. V and J are TRBV4-3 and TRBJ2-7; 9 bases align to TRBD1. J lost 6 bases, V lost 5 bases, and 8 bases had no gene match. There are 14 residues in the CDR3. Per the germline V gene, CDR1 is LGHNA and CDR2 is YSLEER. CDR3 sequence (DNA): TGCGCCAGCAGCGGCGGGACAGGGTTCGCCGAGCAGTACTTC. It codes for CASSGGTGFAEQYF.

This clonotype has ten or more counts. The rearrangement uses TRBV18 and TRBJ2-1; no clear D. V gave up 0 bases and J gave up 16 bases, with 13 bases separating them. This CDR3 has 12 amino acids. Germline values: CDR1 KGHSH, CDR2 LQKENI. The CDR3, as DNA: TGTGCCAGCTCACCACCGGAAGCGACCGTTTTCTTC. This translates into CASSPPEATVFF.

The chain is built from TRBV6-4 and TRBJ2-1; D may be TRBD2 (5 bases). V lost 0 bases to trimming and J lost 1 base, with 10 bases between them. The CDR3 is made up of 16 amino acids. Germline CDR1 MRHNA, CDR2 SNTAGT. The CDR3: CASSDSGGQSYNEQFF. CDR3 DNA: TGTGCCAGCAGTGACTCTGGCGGGCAATCCTACAATGAGCAGTTCTTC.

This clonotype has a handful of counts. This chain connects TRBV5-6 to TRBJ1-2; 7 nucleotides agree with TRBD1. CDR1 and CDR2 (germline): SGHDT, YYEEEE. The length of the CDR3 is 16 residues. V was clipped by 2 bases and J by 1 base; unmatched bases: 8. DNA of the CDR3: TGTGCCAGCAGCTTCAAGGGGGCGGAAAGTAACTATGGCTACACCTTC. The encoded protein is CASSFKGAESNYGYTF.